This TCR beta chain appears in the sequencing data of a study of T-cell memory formation after mild COVID-19. Study findings and constraints: The authors left the SARS-CoV-2 specificity of second-wave clones peaking on day 37 unconfirmed. There were some responding clones in pre-infection memory, which suggested that cross-reactive memory had joined.

As concerns this clonotype: The antigen is not known.

cDNA libraries for TCR alpha and TCR beta, carrying sample barcodes and UMIs, came from 5'RACE with constant-segment primers. Each CDR3 protein is one row after TCRdb ran MiXCR on the 5' RACE reads. The repertoire has around 250,000 distinct CDR3 sequences, 15% of them found once; the top ten carry about 2%. This CDR3 comprises 15 residues. CDR1 SGHRS and CDR2 YFSETQ come from the germline V gene. V was pared by 4 bases and J by 5 bases, with 5 bases of the junction left unmatched. This TCR was recovered from an adult woman who had mild COVID-19 (a few samples of this study predate the infection). Cell type and time point are not known. Sequences were obtained from PBMCs or a T cell subset sorted from them (not recorded which). V usage is TRBV5-1 and J usage is TRBJ2-2; 10 bases match TRBD1. Here the CDR3 reads CASSRQGAHTGELFF. The CDR3 coding sequence is TGCGCCAGCAGCCGACAGGGGGCGCATACCGGGGAGCTGTTTTTT.